This is a list of T cell receptor beta chains from one sample in a study of blood T cell repertoires in COVID-19. The data were produced by immunoSEQ multiplex PCR, yet TCRdb's version contains in-frame clones alone and is incomplete. The sample includes over 200,000 clones, about 85% of them seen just once. The material sequenced was peripheral blood. The receptors were sampled from a woman older than 75 with active or convalescent COVID-19. CDR3s leave out the opening cysteine and the closing phenylalanine or tryptophan. A row's size may be missing; if present it is once, few, many or a size class.

>-|TRBV3-1/TRBV3-2|TRBJ2-2
ASSQARVTGELF
>-|TRBV5-1|TRBJ1-3
ASSLVGAGNTIY
>-|TRBV6-5|TRBJ1-2
ASSSQGDRGNYGYT
>-|TRBV3-1/TRBV3-2|TRBJ2-5
ASSQERGGGKTQY
>-|TRBV5-4|TRBJ1-1
ASSSWDMNTEAF
>-|TRBV6-5|TRBJ1-5
EEGGQGIQPQH
>-|TRBV5-4|TRBJ2-5
ASSLTSGGGQETQY
>-|TRBV2|TRBJ2-5
ASSRRGSPEETQY
>-|TRBV7-2|TRBJ2-3
ASSFSSGGRNTQY
>-|TRBV5-6|TRBJ2-7
ASSLALTGREQY
>-|TRBV20-1|TRBJ2-7
SASAPGQGVHEQY
>-|TRBV5-1|TRBJ1-6
ASSLSLMPGQDNSPLH
>-|TRBV5-5|TRBJ1-5
ASSPGTGRWQPQH
>-|TRBV5-5|TRBJ1-2
ASTEGSGQIYGYT
>-|TRBV18|TRBJ2-5
ASSLPTGGRETQY
>once|TRBV7-2|TRBJ1-6
ASSLDRGNSPLH
>once|TRBV24-1|TRBJ1-4
ATTFQLKLF
>few|TRBV9|TRBJ1-6
ASSVKDRGLSPLH
>once|TRBV9|TRBJ2-3
ASSGRTDTQY
>once|TRBV11-3|TRBJ2-3
ASSLVGAGDTQY
>-|TRBV21-1|TRBJ1-2
ASSKGTGWGYT
>few|TRBV7-9|TRBJ2-5
ASSSPASGRTGETQY
>-|TRBV30|TRBJ1-2
AWRNVDRGIRNGYT
>-|TRBV18|TRBJ2-1
ASSPLARRHEQF
>-|TRBV7-9|TRBJ1-3
ASSLVGSSGNTIY
>once|TRBV6-5|TRBJ2-1
ASASGGPNEQF
>-|TRBV6-2/TRBV6-3|TRBJ1-1
ASSYSVGQGKLNTEAF
>-|TRBV27|TRBJ1-5
ASSPGTGWGKSQH
>once|TRBV4-1|TRBJ2-6
ASSQKDSRSISGANVLT
>-|TRBV6-5|TRBJ2-7
ASSYREGSYEQY
>-|TRBV28|TRBJ1-1
ASLGGGTTEAF
>-|TRBV5-4|TRBJ1-1
ASSLKQQNTEAF
>-|TRBV7-9|TRBJ2-3
ASSLDRGADTQY
>-|TRBV28|TRBJ1-5
ASSYTGSHINQPQH
>-|TRBV3-1/TRBV3-2|TRBJ2-7
ASSFRDRTHEQY
>-|TRBV19|TRBJ2-3
ASSSRGAGGSGTDTQY
>once|TRBV6-5|TRBJ2-5
ASISGGGETQY
>few|TRBV9|TRBJ2-3
ASSVAIQSTDTQY
>-|TRBV11-3|TRBJ1-1
ASSPTGGHTEAF
>-|TRBV2|TRBJ1-1
ASSGQLMNTEAF
>-|TRBV2|TRBJ1-1
ASSELGVNTEAF
>-|TRBV5-6|TRBJ1-4
ASSQHGNFNEKLF
>-|TRBV12-5|TRBJ1-3
ASGRDSLGNTIY
>-|TRBV14|TRBJ2-7
ASSRDTAYEQY
>once|TRBV7-6|TRBJ1-2
ASSLLAGVYGYT
>-|TRBV3-1/TRBV3-2|TRBJ1-2
ASSLSRTANYGYT
>-|TRBV5-1|TRBJ1-1
ASSLVEGATEAF
>-|TRBV5-1|TRBJ1-1
ASSRTGIDTEAF
>-|TRBV19|TRBJ1-2
ASSISTDSPGYT
>-|TRBV18|TRBJ2-5
ASSTNSETQY
>once|TRBV6-2/TRBV6-3|TRBJ2-7
ASSRGGGEQY
>-|TRBV19|TRBJ2-7
ASSIRLAGEYEQY
>-|TRBV6-5|TRBJ2-5
ATSGARQETQY
>-|TRBV6-5|TRBJ2-7
ASSRQGAMVSEQY
>-|TRBV12-5|TRBJ1-3
ASGSFRGGDSGNTIY
>few|TRBV9|TRBJ2-3
ASSVGSGSRDTQY
>-|TRBV12-5|TRBJ1-5
ASGLGQKRCGNQPQH
>-|TRBV4-3|TRBJ2-2
ASSQEAGSLLNTGELF
>-|TRBV19|TRBJ1-5
ASTQGPGRNQPQH
>-|TRBV5-1|TRBJ1-2
ASSLIQGYGYT